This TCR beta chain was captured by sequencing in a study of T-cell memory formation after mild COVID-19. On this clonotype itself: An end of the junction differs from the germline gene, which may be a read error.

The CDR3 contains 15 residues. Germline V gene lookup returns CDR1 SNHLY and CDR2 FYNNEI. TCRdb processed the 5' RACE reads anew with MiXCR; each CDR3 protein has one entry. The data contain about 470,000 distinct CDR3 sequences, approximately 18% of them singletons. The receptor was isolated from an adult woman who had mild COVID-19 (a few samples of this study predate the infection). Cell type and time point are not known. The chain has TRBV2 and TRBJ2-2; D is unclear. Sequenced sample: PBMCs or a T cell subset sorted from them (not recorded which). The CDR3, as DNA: TGTGCCAGCAGTGAGGGCAGCCAGAACGCCGGGGAGCTGTTTTTT. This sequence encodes CASSEGSQNAGELFF.